Listed here are 32 T cell receptor beta chains from one sample, sequenced in a study of regulatory T cells in long-lasting Graves disease. Time point noted: persistent/refractory GD, antithyroid drugs over 5 years with positive TRAb. After RNA was extracted from PBMCs, the TCR library was made from it. Investigators prepared the TCR beta libraries by applying iRepertoire HTBI primers and Arm-PCR of CDR3 regions. TCRdb fed the multiplex PCR reads into MiXCR, producing one record per CDR3 protein. Of some 430,000 distinct CDR3 sequences in the sample, about a fifth were seen once. The material was peripheral blood mononuclear cells (PBMCs), obtained when the disease was refractory, from a patient treated with antithyroid drugs. The receptors shown here come from a female donor with Graves disease.

There are many counts of this clonotype. V is TRBV24-1 and J is TRBJ1-2; 7 positions match TRBD1. CDR1 is KGHDR, CDR2 SFDVKD, per germline. The CDR3 sequence is 13 residues long. J was trimmed by 6 bases and V by 4 bases; bases with no gene match: 4. The CDR3 loop reads CATSEQGRHGYTF. CDR3 coding DNA: TGTGCCACCAGTGAACAGGGGAGGCATGGCTACACCTTC.

To note about this clonotype: A much larger clone differs by one base, so this may be a read error. V usage is TRBV20-1 and J usage is TRBJ2-7; D possibly corresponds to TRBD2 (5 bases). The V end lost 5 bases, the J end lost 3 bases, and 17 bases lay between the germline ends. The CDR3 is made up of 14 amino acids. Germline V gives CDR1 DFQATT, CDR2 SNEGSKA (reference sequence). CDR3 DNA: TGCAGTGCTGGGGAGAATGCTCAGATCTACGAGCAGTACTTC. Residues: CSAGENAQIYEQYF.

This clonotype has a count of ten or more. The V call is TRBV2, the J call TRBJ2-5; D perhaps matches TRBD1 (6 bases). Germline values: CDR1 SNHLY, CDR2 FYNNEI. CDR3 size: 16 residues. The V end lost 2 bases, the J end lost 3 bases, and 16 bases lay between the germline ends. The CDR3 coding sequence is TGTGCCAGCAGTGAACGGTCAGGGGTTTTTGAAGAGACCCAGTACTTC. This encodes CASSERSGVFEETQYF.

This clonotype was found many times. The chain uses TRBV3-1 and TRBJ1-1, with no clear D. This CDR3 is built from 13 residues. Germline loops: CDR1 LGHDT, CDR2 YNNKEL (reference sequence). V lost 3 bases, J lost 0 bases, and 5 bases lay in between. Here the CDR3 reads CASSHSVNTEAFF. DNA of the CDR3: TGTGCCAGCAGCCATAGCGTGAACACTGAAGCTTTCTTT.

The chain has TRBV19 and TRBJ1-6; possibly TRBD1 for D (5 bases). V shed 5 bases and J shed 7 bases, with 15 bases lying between them. Germline V gene lookup returns CDR1 LNHDA and CDR2 SQIVND (reference sequence). The CDR3 runs to 15 residues. The chain's CDR3 is CASSRQTASNSPLHF. Here the CDR3 DNA reads TGTGCCAGTAGTCGGCAGACAGCCTCAAATTCACCCCTCCACTTT.

This clonotype occurred many times. This chain joins TRBV20-1 and TRBJ1-5, with D possibly matching TRBD1 (5 bases). The V end lost 6 bases, the J end lost 7 bases, and 13 bases lay between the germline ends. The CDR3 is 12 residues long. Germline-derived CDR1 and CDR2 are DFQATT and SNEGSKA (reference sequence). The CDR3 nucleotides are TGCAGTGCGGGCAGGGTCGGGCAGCCCCAGCATTTT. Protein: CSAGRVGQPQHF.

This clonotype was seen more than once but under ten times. This rearrangement joins TRBV24-1 to TRBJ2-5; perhaps TRBD1 as D (6 bases). The CDR3 has 15 residues. The germline V gene encodes CDR1 KGHDR and CDR2 SFDVKD. V was trimmed by 3 bases and J by 5 bases, leaving 15 bases between them. CDR3 coding DNA: TGTGCCACCAGTGATACACAGGGCTGGGTCGAGACCCAGTACTTC. This sequence encodes CATSDTQGWVETQYF.

The V call is TRBV7-9, the J call TRBJ1-2, with a weak D call TRBD1 (5 bases). This CDR3 contains 15 residues. CDR1 is SEHNR and CDR2 is FQNEAQ in the germline V gene (reference sequence). The V and J ends lost 4 bases and 3 bases respectively, with 15 bases between them. CDR3 sequence: CASSSGGGFDYGYTF. As DNA, the CDR3 is TGTGCCAGCAGCTCGGGGGGGGGGTTCGACTATGGCTACACCTTC.

This clonotype was counted at least ten times. The V call is TRBV28, the J call TRBJ1-1, with 10 bases aligning to TRBD1. The CDR3 is 14 residues long. Germline CDR1 is MDHEN and CDR2 is SYDVKM. Losses at the gene ends were 4 bases for V and 10 bases for J; bases not matched to a gene: 9. In DNA form, the CDR3 reads TGTGCCAGCAGTTGGACAGGGGGATCGCAGACAGCTTTCTTT. It translates to CASSWTGGSQTAFF. The whole variable domain, remainder taken from reference TRBV28 and TRBJ1-1, is DVKVTQSSRYLVKRTGEKVFLECVQDMDHENMFWYRQDPGLGLRLIYFSYDVKMKEKGDIPEGYSVSREKKERFSLILESASTNQTSMYLCASSWTGGSQTAFFGQGTRLTVV.

This sequence joins TRBV20-1 and TRBJ2-2, with 11 bases matching TRBD2. Germline CDR1 reads DFQATT; CDR2 reads SNEGSKA (reference sequence). Germline trimming cut 6 bases from V and 5 bases from J; bases unmatched to any gene: 14. The CDR3 runs 17 residues. The CDR3 protein is CSAALLAGALGTGELFF. The CDR3 region has the DNA TGCAGTGCCGCTCTACTAGCGGGAGCATTGGGGACCGGGGAGCTGTTTTTT.

As for this clonotype: A much larger clonotype is one base distant, so this may be a read error. V and J are TRBV28 and TRBJ1-1; D perhaps matches TRBD1 (5 bases). This CDR3 region has 13 residues. Trimming removed 6 bases from V and 2 bases from J, with 10 bases in between. Germline loops: CDR1 MDHEN, CDR2 SYDVKM. The DNA for the CDR3 is TGTGCCAGCAGCCCAGGGATCAACACTGAAGCTTTCTTT. This codes for CASSPGINTEAFF.

This clonotype was seen at least ten times. The V gene is TRBV6-1, the J gene TRBJ2-5, with D hard to call. Germline CDR1 MNHNS, CDR2 SASEGT. The CDR3 loop spans 12 amino acids. V gave up 8 bases and J gave up 1 base, with 8 bases separating them. Here the CDR3 DNA reads TGTGCCAGCCGGGCTTCCCAAGAGACCCAGTACTTC. Translating it yields CASRASQETQYF.

This clonotype has at least ten counts. J is TRBJ2-7 and V is TRBV6-1, with 13 bases identical to TRBD2. Germline V lookup: CDR1 MNHNS, CDR2 SASEGT. The CDR3 is 18 residues long. J lost 1 base, V lost 1 base, and 7 bases had no gene match. This CDR3 is CASSEGGTSGVGSYEQYF. CDR3 nucleotides: TGTGCCAGCAGTGAAGGGGGGACTAGCGGGGTAGGTTCCTACGAGCAGTACTTC.

The chain recombines TRBV28 with TRBJ1-1; maybe TRBD1 (5 bases). Trimming stripped 10 bases from V and 8 bases from J, with 14 bases between. This CDR3 comprises 11 residues. Germline V gene data show CDR1 as MDHEN and CDR2 as SYDVKM. The CDR3 region is CATSDSFEAFF. CDR3 sequence (DNA): TGTGCCACCTCTGACAGTTTCGAAGCTTTCTTT.

The sample holds many counts of this clonotype. This chain joins TRBV2 and TRBJ1-2; 9 positions match TRBD1. This CDR3 is 16 amino acids long. Looked up from germline, CDR1 is SNHLY and CDR2 is FYNNEI. With V trimmed by 8 bases and J by 5 bases, 15 bases remained unmatched. The CDR3 region is CASPPSGTGREYGYTF. In DNA, the CDR3 is TGTGCCAGCCCCCCCTCGGGGACAGGGAGGGAGTATGGCTACACCTTC.

The sample holds many counts of this clonotype. The chain recombines TRBV28 with TRBJ2-5; the D call may be TRBD1 or TRBD2 (5 bases each). The V gene's germline CDR1 is MDHEN and CDR2 SYDVKM. With 3 bases removed from V and 2 bases from J, the gap between germline ends came to 13 bases. The CDR3 runs to 15 residues. CDR3: CASSFFRDLQETQYF. The CDR3, as DNA: TGTGCCAGCAGTTTCTTTCGGGACCTACAAGAGACCCAGTACTTC.

There are many counts of this clonotype. The chain has TRBV7-2 and TRBJ1-2; 7 nucleotides line up with TRBD1. Germline assignment: CDR1 SGHTA and CDR2 FQGNSA. V dropped 6 bases and J dropped 7; count of bases not matched to a gene: 8. The CDR3 has 13 residues. The CDR3 nucleotides are TGTGCCAGCAGTGGAACAGGGGAGGGTGGCTACACCTTC. This sequence encodes CASSGTGEGGYTF.

Regarding this clonotype: A much larger clone differs by one base, so this may be a read error. V is TRBV6-1 and J is TRBJ1-6, with D unresolved. This CDR3 spans 16 amino acids. Trimming removed 5 bases at V and 6 bases at J, with 17 bases between. Looked up from germline, CDR1 is MNHNS and CDR2 is SASEGT. The DNA of the CDR3 is TGTGCCAGCAGTATTGGATCGGGATGTCCTAATTCACCCCTCCACTTT. Encoded protein: CASSIGSGCPNSPLHF.

This clonotype came up once. The chain has TRBV3-1 and TRBJ1-4, with 8 positions matching TRBD1. V dropped 4 bases and J dropped 7; count of bases not matched to a gene: 8. The CDR3 runs 15 residues. CDR1 is LGHDT, CDR2 YNNKEL, per germline (reference sequence). This CDR3 is CASSLQTGDFEKLFF. The CDR3 DNA reads as TGTGCCAGCAGCCTCCAGACAGGGGATTTTGAAAAACTGTTTTTT.

This clonotype was found many times. V usage is TRBV7-2 and J usage is TRBJ1-1; D is possibly TRBD1 (5 bases). Looked up from germline, CDR1 is SGHTA and CDR2 is FQGNSA. There are 14 residues in the CDR3. V gave up 5 bases and J gave up 6 bases, with 16 bases separating them. In DNA, the CDR3 is TGTGCCAGCAGCATCCTACGGGACGGCTCTGAAGCTTTCTTT. Residues: CASSILRDGSEAFF. Together with reference TRBV7-2 and TRBJ1-1, the CDR3 gives the full variable domain: GAGVSQSPSNKVTEKGKDVELRCDPISGHTALYWYRQSLGQGLEFLIYFQGNSAPDKSGLPSDRFSAERTGGSVSTLTIQRTQQEDSAVYLCASSILRDGSEAFFGQGTRLTVV.

The chain has TRBV4-3 and TRBJ1-2; TRBD1 might be the D (5 bases). Trimming shortened V by 6 bases and J by 4 bases, and 12 bases separated the two germline ends. Germline V gene sequence: CDR1 LGHNA, CDR2 YSLEER. This CDR3 region has 13 residues. The chain's CDR3 is CASRAGDPYGYTF. The DNA for the CDR3 is TGCGCCAGCAGGGCGGGGGACCCCTATGGCTACACCTTC.

J is TRBJ1-6 and V is TRBV27, with no clear D. With 1 base removed from V and 8 bases from J, the gap between germline ends came to 15 bases. Germline assignment: CDR1 MNHEY and CDR2 SMNVEV (reference sequence). This CDR3 has 16 amino acids. The CDR3 here is CASSLFLGGVDSPLHF. The CDR3 DNA is TGTGCCAGCAGTTTATTCCTTGGCGGGGTGGATTCACCCCTCCACTTT.

Many counts were recorded for this clonotype. J is TRBJ1-6 and V is TRBV19; D is perhaps TRBD1 (5 bases). The germline gives CDR1 LNHDA, CDR2 SQIVND (reference sequence). The V gene lost 9 bases and the J gene lost 5 bases, with 17 bases spanning the gap. This CDR3 is 15 amino acids long. The CDR3 DNA follows: TGTGCCAGCGGACTTCCGGACACGGATAATTCACCCCTCCACTTT. Encoded protein: CASGLPDTDNSPLHF.

This clonotype was picked up a small number of times. The genes are TRBV19 and TRBJ1-2; 9 nucleotides match TRBD1. CDR1 and CDR2 from the germline V gene are LNHDA and SQIVND (reference sequence). This CDR3 is 16 amino acids long. V shed 5 bases, J shed 8 bases, and the junction held 15 bases outside the gene matches. CDR3 sequence reads: CASSELTRRTGVGYTF. DNA for the CDR3: TGTGCCAGTAGTGAACTAACCCGTCGGACAGGGGTCGGCTACACCTTC.

Only a few counts were recorded for this clonotype. The CDR3 loop is CASSGGTAGNTIYF. In nucleotides, the CDR3 is TGTGCCAGCAGCGGGGGGACAGCTGGAAACACCATATATTTT. V gene TRBV14 combines with J gene TRBJ1-3; 7 bases line up with TRBD1. This CDR3 is 14 amino acids long. From germline, CDR1 is SGHDN and CDR2 FVKESK. With V trimmed by 5 bases and J by 2 bases, 3 bases remained unmatched.

This sequence joins TRBV29-1 and TRBJ2-3; maybe TRBD2 (5 bases). V lost 3 bases and J 2 bases, leaving 12 bases between the germline ends. Germline-derived CDR1 and CDR2 are SQVTM and ANQGSEA. The CDR3 sequence is 14 residues long. As DNA, the CDR3 is TGCAGCGTTGATGAGGGCAGACTCACAGATACGCAGTATTTT. It translates to CSVDEGRLTDTQYF.

This clonotype occurred many times. The V gene is TRBV12-3 or TRBV12-4, the J gene TRBJ1-2; possible D gene TRBD1, 5 bases. CDR3 length: 15 residues. Trimming took off 4 bases at V and 4 bases at J, with 16 bases between the two ends. The CDR3 is CASSSNSGGGYGYTF. The CDR3 region has the DNA TGTGCCAGCAGTTCCAATTCCGGGGGTGGCTATGGCTACACCTTC.

The table lists this clonotype with a few counts. V usage is TRBV28 and J usage is TRBJ2-2; D possibly matches TRBD1 or TRBD2 (6 bases each). The CDR3 spans 16 residues. Trimming pared 9 bases from V and 3 bases from J, leaving 20 bases between. CDR1 and CDR2 from the germline V gene are MDHEN and SYDVKM. The CDR3 region is CASVQGTGLYTGELFF. CDR3 DNA: TGTGCCAGTGTACAGGGTACGGGACTCTACACCGGGGAGCTGTTTTTT.

V is TRBV6-2 or TRBV6-3 and J is TRBJ2-1; 10 nucleotides line up with TRBD2. CDR3 size: 15 residues. The ends lost 5 bases at V and 2 bases at J; junction bases unmatched: 3. Germline CDR1 is MNHEY and CDR2 is SVGEGT. CDR3 DNA sequence: TGTGCCAGCAGTCATGGACTAGCGGCCTACAATGAGCAGTTCTTC. Translating gives CASSHGLAAYNEQFF.

This clonotype was seen a single time. This chain links TRBV3-1 with TRBJ1-2, with 8 bases that match TRBD1. The CDR3 has 13 residues. CDR1 is LGHDT, CDR2 YNNKEL, per germline (reference sequence). V shed 0 bases and J 8 bases; nucleotides not matched to a gene: 2. CDR3 nucleotides: TGTGCCAGCAGCCAAGAACAGGGGGACGGCTACACCTTC. Translating gives CASSQEQGDGYTF.

V and J are TRBV12-3 or TRBV12-4 and TRBJ2-2, with 8 bases that match TRBD2. After removal of 6 bases from V and 6 bases from J, the junction contained 6 bases not matched to a gene. The CDR3 runs 14 residues. As DNA, the CDR3 is TGTGCCAGCAGACCCGGGACTAGTCCCGGGGAGCTGTTTTTT. It specifies CASRPGTSPGELFF.

Ten or more counts support this clonotype. J is TRBJ2-2 and V is TRBV28, with D maybe TRBD2 (5 bases). Trimming removed 6 bases from V and 7 bases from J, with 12 bases in between. Germline CDR1 is MDHEN and CDR2 is SYDVKM. This CDR3 contains 13 residues. This CDR3 is CASSGGEVGELFF. DNA for the CDR3: TGTGCCAGCAGCGGAGGCGAGGTCGGGGAGCTGTTTTTT.